The entry that follows covers one TCR beta chain sequence. The method was immunoSEQ multiplex PCR; TCRdb's version includes in-frame clones alone and lacks a portion of them. Of about 78,000 clones listed, approximately 95% are singletons. The sample comes from a study of technical replicates of blood from a few donors. This sequence originates from a human donor in good health. Sequenced material: T cells isolated from PBMCs.

The CDR3 loop is CASSDWDRSYQETQYF. The CDR3 nucleotides read TGTGCCAGCAGTGATTGGGACAGATCGTACCAAGAGACCCAGTACTTC. The chain uses TRBV2 and TRBJ2-5; 7 nucleotides align to TRBD1. After removal of 3 bases from V and 0 bases from J, the junction contained 7 bases not matched to a gene. Germline CDR1 SNHLY, CDR2 FYNNEI. This CDR3 contains 16 residues.